Listed here are 19 T cell receptor beta chains from one sample, sequenced in a study of Tregs in tolerant kidney transplant recipients (dated by TCRdb to the late 2010s). Explained via the paper, the time point label denotes: blood sample drawn before combined kidney and bone marrow transplant. Preparation of the library involved the immunoSEQ multiplex PCR assay. Drawn from immuneACCESS, this table holds only the in-frame rearrangements with V and J called that TCRdb kept. Clones are partly lost; checked studies trace under half to an unresolved V gene and leave the rest unexplained. Across this sample there are tens of thousands of clones, with 85% to 95% seen only once. Of the sample, approximately 0.37% falls within the top ten clones. Sequences were derived from Tregs from blood, sampled before the transplant. These receptors all come from a human donor who received a combined kidney and bone marrow transplant.

This clone turned up a few times. This rearrangement joins TRBV9 to TRBJ2-3; D remains ambiguous. V lost 3 bases, J lost 1 base, and 9 bases lay in between. The CDR3 totals 14 residues. Germline CDR1 reads SGDLS; CDR2 reads YYNGEE. CDR3 sequence (DNA): TGTGCCAGCAGCGCCGGGTCGCGCACAGATACGCAGTATTTT. It yields the protein CASSAGSRTDTQYF.

This sequence joins TRBV30 and TRBJ1-4; TRBD1 matches 7 bases. The CDR3 contains 14 residues. Looked up from germline, CDR1 is GTSNPN and CDR2 is SVGIG (reference sequence). The J segment lost 8 bases and the V segment lost 4 bases, leaving 10 bases of the junction unmatched. CDR3: CAWNLDQGGEKLFF. CDR3 nucleotides: TGTGCCTGGAACCTGGACCAGGGGGGGGAAAAACTGTTTTTT.

The V and J genes are TRBV5-4 and TRBJ2-5; D not certain. The germline V gene has CDR1 SGHNT and CDR2 YYREEE (reference sequence). The germline V and J ends were trimmed by 7 bases and 1 base, with 14 bases remaining between them. The CDR3 consists of 14 residues. This CDR3 is CASGPPQSQETQYF. The CDR3 DNA reads as TGTGCCAGCGGCCCTCCCCAGTCCCAAGAGACCCAGTACTTC. Based on the CDR3 plus reference TRBV5-4 and TRBJ2-5, the full variable domain is ETGVTQSPTHLIKTRGQQVTLRCSSQSGHNTVSWYQQALGQGPQFIFQYYREEENGRGNFPPRFSGLQFPNYSSELNVNALELDDSALYLCASGPPQSQETQYFGPGTRLLVL.

The chain links TRBV7-2 to TRBJ2-7; 14 bases line up with TRBD2. The germline V gene has CDR1 SGHTA and CDR2 FQGNSA. This CDR3 contains 15 residues. J lost 3 bases, V lost 5 bases, and 3 bases had no gene match. This CDR3 reads CASSEGLAGVYEQYF. The CDR3 coding sequence is TGTGCCAGCAGCGAGGGACTAGCGGGAGTCTACGAGCAGTACTTC. The variable domain in full, with the rest retrieved from reference TRBV7-2 and TRBJ2-7, is GAGVSQSPSNKVTEKGKDVELRCDPISGHTALYWYRQSLGQGLEFLIYFQGNSAPDKSGLPSDRFSAERTGGSVSTLTIQRTQQEDSAVYLCASSEGLAGVYEQYFGPGTRLTVT.

J is TRBJ1-2 and V is TRBV30, with a tentative D call TRBD1 (5 bases). V lost 4 bases and J lost 7, with 16 bases in between. Germline loops: CDR1 GTSNPN, CDR2 SVGIG (reference sequence). This CDR3 has 13 residues. CDR3 loop: CAWTGSGDGGYTF. The CDR3 region has the DNA TGTGCCTGGACGGGGAGCGGGGACGGTGGCTACACCTTC.

The chain joins TRBV5-1 to TRBJ2-1, with 8 bases lining up with TRBD1. The CDR3 is made up of 15 amino acids. Germline V CDR1 and CDR2: SGHRS, YFSETQ. Unmatched junction bases numbered 5, after V lost 4 bases and J lost 2 bases. Here the CDR3 DNA reads TGCGCCAGCAGCCCCGGGACAGGAACCTACAATGAGCAGTTCTTC. It codes for CASSPGTGTYNEQFF.

CDR3 DNA sequence: TGTGCCAGTCTAAGATCCGCCGGGACAGGGGTGGCTGAAGCTTTCTTT. Translation: CASLRSAGTGVAEAFF. V usage is TRBV19 and J usage is TRBJ1-1, with 10 bases matching TRBD1. Germline V gene lookup returns CDR1 LNHDA and CDR2 SQIVND (reference sequence). J was trimmed by 6 bases and V by 8 bases; bases with no gene match: 15. This CDR3 spans 16 amino acids.

V usage is TRBV19 and J usage is TRBJ2-1, with 10 nucleotides matching TRBD2. CDR3 length: 17 amino acids. CDR1 and CDR2 from the germline V gene are LNHDA and SQIVND (reference sequence). J was trimmed by 0 bases and V by 5 bases; bases with no gene match: 7. CDR3 residues: CASSLRTSGSSYNEQFF. The CDR3 DNA reads as TGTGCCAGTAGTTTGCGGACTAGCGGAAGCTCCTACAATGAGCAGTTCTTC.

The genes are TRBV19 and TRBJ2-2, with D tentatively TRBD1 or TRBD2 (6 bases each). This CDR3 is 17 amino acids long. In germline, CDR1 is LNHDA, CDR2 SQIVND (reference sequence). The V end lost 5 bases, the J end lost 6 bases, and 22 bases lay between the germline ends. The CDR3: CASSFFRSRGGPGELFF. In DNA form, the CDR3 reads TGTGCCAGTAGTTTTTTTCGCTCCAGGGGAGGTCCCGGGGAGCTGTTTTTT.

The gene calls are TRBV27 and TRBJ2-7; D possibly corresponds to TRBD2 (5 bases). Trimming took 2 bases from V and 6 from J, leaving 11 bases between them. The CDR3 is made up of 13 amino acids. Germline loops: CDR1 MNHEY, CDR2 SMNVEV (reference sequence). CDR3 in amino acids: CASSLTGVGEQYF. The CDR3 bases are TGTGCCAGCAGTTTAACCGGGGTAGGCGAGCAGTACTTC.

The J gene is TRBJ2-3, the V gene TRBV4-3; unclear D gene. The CDR3 loop spans 15 amino acids. With 4 bases removed from V and 3 bases from J, the gap between germline ends came to 14 bases. Germline V CDR1 and CDR2: LGHNA, YSLEER. The DNA for the CDR3 is TGCGCCAGCAGCCCAGGCGGAGATGAAACAGATACGCAGTATTTT. This translates into CASSPGGDETDTQYF.

This clone was seen a single time. V gene TRBV2 combines with J gene TRBJ1-5; TRBD1 agrees at 9 bases. Germline lookup yields CDR1 SNHLY and CDR2 FYNNEI. The ends lost 6 bases at V and 5 bases at J; junction bases unmatched: 5. CDR3 length: 14 amino acids. Written as DNA, the CDR3 is TGTGCCAGCAGCAGAGACAGGGGGGATCAGCCCCAGCATTTT. This codes for CASSRDRGDQPQHF.

This clone was detected a few times. V gene TRBV23-1 combines with J gene TRBJ2-1; 7 bases match TRBD1. TRBV23-1 is recorded as an ORF, its role being uncertain. There are 15 residues in the CDR3. J lost 1 base, V lost 8 bases, and 8 bases had no gene match. The chain's CDR3 is CASFRTGRSYNEQFF. The CDR3 DNA is TGCGCCAGCTTCCGGACAGGAAGGTCCTACAATGAGCAGTTCTTC.

The gene calls are TRBV7-9 and TRBJ1-1; the D is unclear. Trimming removed 5 bases at V and 10 bases at J, with 11 bases between. Germline CDR1 and CDR2: SEHNR and FQNEAQ (reference sequence). The CDR3 sequence is 11 residues long. CDR3 sequence: CASSPDRVAFF. For the CDR3, the DNA is TGTGCCAGCAGCCCAGACCGTGTAGCTTTCTTT.

The genes are TRBV9 and TRBJ1-6; D is possibly TRBD1 (6 bases). Trimming left V 0 bases short and J 4 bases short, with 11 bases between. The length of the CDR3 is 16 residues. Germline V gives CDR1 SGDLS, CDR2 YYNGEE. CDR3 in amino acids: CASSVGGAEYNSPLHF. The CDR3 DNA follows: TGTGCCAGCAGCGTAGGGGGGGCCGAATATAATTCACCCCTCCACTTT.

This rearrangement joins TRBV6-1 to TRBJ2-7; 11 bases agree with TRBD2. CDR1 is MNHNS and CDR2 is SASEGT in the germline V gene. J lost 4 bases, V lost 6 bases, and 8 bases had no gene match. CDR3 size: 15 residues. The CDR3 nucleotides read TGTGCCAGCAGCACAACTAGCGGGAGTCGGTACGAGCAGTACTTC. Its protein is CASSTTSGSRYEQYF.

This chain connects TRBV5-1 to TRBJ2-2; 7 nucleotides match TRBD1. Germline assignment: CDR1 SGHRS and CDR2 YFSETQ. V was clipped by 4 bases and J by 7 bases; unmatched bases: 13. The CDR3 extends over 16 amino acids. CDR3 loop: CASSAYSGGRIGELFF. CDR3 coding DNA: TGCGCCAGCAGCGCCTACTCAGGGGGAAGAATCGGGGAGCTGTTTTTT. The complete variable domain, with remaining parts taken from reference TRBV5-1 and TRBJ2-2, reads KAGVTQTPRYLIKTRGQQVTLSCSPISGHRSVSWYQQTPGQGLQFLFEYFSETQRNKGNFPGRFSGRQFSNSRSEMNVSTLELGDSALYLCASSAYSGGRIGELFFGEGSRLTVL.

V is TRBV6-6 and J is TRBJ2-2; 11 nucleotides agree with TRBD1. Germline V gene data show CDR1 as MNHNY and CDR2 as SVGAGI (reference sequence). This CDR3 spans 15 amino acids. Trimming cost V 6 bases and J 4 bases; bases outside gene matches: 4. The CDR3, as DNA: TGTGCCAGCAGGGGAGGGACAGGGGGCACCGGGGAGCTGTTTTTT. The encoded protein is CASRGGTGGTGELFF.

V and J are TRBV28 and TRBJ2-2; 10 bases align to TRBD2. Looked up from germline, CDR1 is MDHEN and CDR2 is SYDVKM. The ends lost 3 bases at V and 5 bases at J; junction bases unmatched: 9. CDR3 size: 17 residues. The CDR3 DNA sequence: TGTGCCAGCAGTTTCTCGCTAGCGGGAGCTTGGACCGGGGAGCTGTTTTTT. This gives the protein CASSFSLAGAWTGELFF.